A single sample gave rise to the 24 T cell receptor beta chains below, sequenced in a study of breast tumors, draining lymph nodes, adjacent tissues. MiXCR was run by TCRdb on the multiplex PCR reads, yielding one entry per CDR3 protein. This sample carries 55,000 to 75,000 distinct CDR3 sequences, 43% of them seen once, and the ten largest clones take 8.4%. Sequencing was performed on breast tumor tissue. These receptors were collected from a female donor with breast cancer. Some clones in this sample may be carry-over from other donors' samples.

This clonotype came up many times. The genes are TRBV24-1 and TRBJ2-3; 7 bases match TRBD1. From germline, CDR1 is KGHDR and CDR2 SFDVKD. The CDR3 consists of 17 residues. J gave up 2 bases and V 5 bases, and 12 bases lay outside the gene matches. CDR3: CATSVGRTGEYTDTQYF. DNA for the CDR3: TGTGCCACCAGTGTAGGGAGAACAGGGGAGTACACAGATACGCAGTATTTT.

This clonotype showed up many times. The chain's CDR3 is CASSLGGGGGETQYF. The CDR3 region has the DNA TGTGCCAGCAGCTTGGGAGGGGGGGGTGGAGAGACCCAGTACTTC. This chain uses TRBV5-8 with TRBJ2-5, with a possible D match to TRBD2 (7 bases). The CDR3 loop spans 15 amino acids. Trimming took off 0 bases at V and 4 bases at J, with 13 bases between the two ends. Germline values: CDR1 SGHTS, CDR2 YDEGEE. Complete variable domain (other parts from reference TRBV5-8 and TRBJ2-5): EAGVTQSPTHLIKTRGQQATLRCSPISGHTSVYWYQQALGLGLQFLLWYDEGEERNRGNFPPRFSGRQFPNYSSELNVNALELEDSALYLCASSLGGGGGETQYFGPGTRLLVL.

With regard to this clonotype: Relative to the germline gene, one junction end is altered; a read error may explain this. This rearrangement joins TRBV20-1 to TRBJ1-5; a weak D match, TRBD1 (5 bases). CDR3 length: 15 residues. Per the germline V gene, CDR1 is DFQATT and CDR2 is SNEGSKA (reference sequence). CDR3 in amino acids: CSAGRGRVYNEPQHF. The CDR3 bases are TGCAGTGCTGGGCGGGGCAGGGTGTACAATGAGCCCCAGCATTTT.

This clonotype was found many times. The chain recombines TRBV19 with TRBJ1-2; a possible D gene is TRBD1 (5 bases). Germline CDR1 LNHDA, CDR2 SQIVND (reference sequence). V was trimmed by 5 bases and J by 8 bases, leaving 15 bases between them. The CDR3 totals 13 residues. CDR3 in amino acids: CASSRTPGRGYTF. CDR3 sequence (DNA): TGTGCCAGTAGTCGGACACCGGGTCGGGGCTACACCTTC.

With regard to this clonotype: Its ends do not fully match the called genes, so a read error is possible. The genes are TRBV7-8 and TRBJ1-2; 9 bases agree with TRBD1. The CDR3 is made up of 15 amino acids. Germline-derived CDR1 and CDR2 are SGHVS and FQNEAQ. The CDR3 sequence: CTSSPEGTGTYGYSF. Written as DNA, the CDR3 is TGTACCAGCAGCCCCGAAGGGACAGGGACCTATGGCTACTCCTTC.

This clonotype appeared many times. The V call is TRBV9, the J call TRBJ1-2; 12 bases align to TRBD1. From germline, CDR1 is SGDLS and CDR2 YYNGEE. Losses at the gene ends were 0 bases for V and 5 bases for J; bases not matched to a gene: 8. The CDR3 covers 17 residues. This CDR3 is CASSVAGGQGARYGYTF. The CDR3 region has the DNA TGTGCCAGCAGCGTAGCCGGGGGACAGGGGGCACGTTATGGCTACACCTTC.

This clonotype was counted many times. The rearrangement uses TRBV7-8 and TRBJ2-1; 8 bases map to TRBD2. V gave up 5 bases and J gave up 5 bases; unmatched junction bases: 14. This CDR3 has 17 amino acids. Per the germline V gene, CDR1 is SGHVS and CDR2 is FQNEAQ. The CDR3 nucleotides read TGTGCCAGCAGCCGTAGGGGGTCGGGGGGGGCCCACAATGAGCAGTTCTTC. It encodes CASSRRGSGGAHNEQFF.

This clonotype was detected ten times or more. This chain uses TRBV10-3 with TRBJ1-2; 8 bases agree with TRBD1. CDR1 is ENHRY, CDR2 SYGVKD, per germline. J lost 8 bases, V lost 2 bases, and 4 bases had no gene match. This CDR3 has 13 residues. The DNA for the CDR3 is TGTGCCATCAGTGAGGGCGCAGGGGGCGGCTACACCTTC. It specifies CAISEGAGGGYTF.

The V gene is TRBV29-1, the J gene TRBJ1-2; D may be TRBD1 (5 bases). This CDR3 comprises 12 residues. Germline CDR1 and CDR2: SQVTM and ANQGSEA. Trimming removed 7 bases from V and 0 bases from J, with 9 bases in between. The CDR3 sequence is CSGGSANYGYTF. The CDR3 DNA follows: TGCAGCGGGGGGTCAGCTAACTATGGCTACACCTTC.

There are many counts of this clonotype. The chain joins TRBV5-1 to TRBJ2-3, with D perhaps TRBD1 (6 bases). There are 14 residues in the CDR3. The germline V gene encodes CDR1 SGHRS and CDR2 YFSETQ. V lost 4 bases to trimming and J lost 2 bases, with 11 bases between them. The CDR3 is CASSPPGHTDTQYF. DNA for the CDR3: TGCGCCAGCAGCCCACCGGGACACACAGATACGCAGTATTTT.

This clonotype has just a few counts. A read error may be the cause here, since a much bigger clone is one base away. The rearrangement joins TRBV12-3 or TRBV12-4 to TRBJ1-2; D is perhaps TRBD1 (5 bases). Trimming cost V 6 bases and J 7 bases, with 12 bases left between them. This CDR3 is 12 amino acids long. The CDR3 loop reads CASRDGARGYTF. CDR3 DNA sequence: TGTGCCAGCAGGGACGGGGCGCGTGGCTACACCTTC.

This rearrangement joins TRBV11-2 to TRBJ2-1; D perhaps matches TRBD1 (6 bases). Trimming took 5 bases from V and 7 from J, leaving 12 bases between them. This CDR3 is 13 amino acids long. The germline gives CDR1 SGHAT, CDR2 FQNNGV. CDR3 residues: CASSQNRDNEQFF. The CDR3 DNA follows: TGTGCCAGCAGCCAAAACAGGGATAATGAGCAGTTCTTC.

This clonotype was seen a handful of times. V is TRBV19 and J is TRBJ1-6; D perhaps matches TRBD1 (6 bases). The CDR3 is 14 residues long. CDR1 LNHDA and CDR2 SQIVND come from the germline V gene (reference sequence). V was shortened by 4 bases and J by 11 bases, with 15 bases between the two germline ends. The CDR3 DNA reads as TGTGCCAGTAGTAGGGTGGGGGGCAGTACACCCCTCCACTTT. This translates into CASSRVGGSTPLHF.

This clonotype appeared many times. Written as DNA, the CDR3 is TGTGCCAGCGCACCTAACAGGGATGGCTACGAGCAGTACTTC. Protein: CASAPNRDGYEQYF. The V gene is TRBV6-2 or TRBV6-3, the J gene TRBJ2-7, with a possible D match to TRBD1 (6 bases). From germline, CDR1 is MNHEY and CDR2 SVGEGT. The CDR3 consists of 14 residues. The V end was cut by 8 bases, the J end by 3 bases, with 17 bases between.

The chain is built from TRBV5-6 and TRBJ1-1, with TRBD1 matching 7 bases. The V gene's germline CDR1 is SGHDT and CDR2 YYEEEE. The V gene end was trimmed by 5 bases and the J gene end by 4 bases; junction bases not matched to a gene: 8. The CDR3 sequence is 14 residues long. The chain's CDR3 is CASSYDRATTEAFF. As DNA, the CDR3 is TGTGCCAGCAGTTACGACAGGGCGACCACTGAAGCTTTCTTT.

Points on this clonotype: A much larger clone lies one base from this, so it may be a read error. The chain has TRBV7-9 and TRBJ2-1; possible D gene TRBD2, 6 bases. Per the germline V gene, CDR1 is SEHNR and CDR2 is FQNEAQ (reference sequence). The CDR3 is 16 residues long. The CDR3 spells CASSLALARFYSEQFF. The CDR3 DNA is TGTGCCAGCAGCTTAGCCCTAGCGCGTTTCTACAGTGAGCAGTTCTTC. The entire variable domain, with the rest obtained from reference TRBV7-9 and TRBJ2-1, is as follows: DTGVSQNPRHKITKRGQNVTFRCDPISEHNRLYWYRQTLGQGPEFLTYFQNEAQLEKSRLLSDRFSAERPKGSFSTLEIQRTEQGDSAMYLCASSLALARFYSEQFFGPGTRLTVL.

This clonotype was seen many times. V gene TRBV7-6 combines with J gene TRBJ2-7; D might be TRBD1 or TRBD2, each matching 5 bases. The germline CDR1 and CDR2 sequences are SGHVS and FNYEAQ. CDR3 length: 12 amino acids. V dropped 4 bases and J dropped 6 bases, with 10 bases sitting between them. The CDR3 region is CASSSSGTEQYF. The CDR3 DNA is TGTGCCAGCAGCTCCTCAGGGACCGAGCAGTACTTC.

Concerning this clonotype: A much larger clone differs by one base, so this may be a read error. The rearrangement joins TRBV18 to TRBJ1-3; the D is unclear. V was cut by 1 base and J by 0 bases, with 7 bases left in between. Per the germline V gene, CDR1 is KGHSH and CDR2 is LQKENI. This CDR3 has 15 amino acids. The chain's CDR3 is CASSPRALSGNTIYF. The CDR3 DNA follows: TGTGCCAGCTCACCACGGGCACTCTCTGGAAACACCATATATTTT.

This clonotype occurred many times. This chain connects TRBV4-1 to TRBJ2-3, with TRBD2 as a possible D gene (6 bases). The ends were cut back, 4 bases at V and 1 base at J, with 15 bases in the middle. Germline V CDR1 and CDR2: MGHRA, YSYEKL. The CDR3 is made up of 16 amino acids. The CDR3 spells CASSPQPTRGTDTQYF. CDR3 DNA sequence: TGCGCCAGCAGCCCCCAACCGACTAGAGGCACAGATACGCAGTATTTT.

This chain uses TRBV6-6 with TRBJ1-6; 8 nucleotides line up with TRBD1. V lost 6 bases to trimming and J lost 1 base; unmatched junction nucleotides: 8. The CDR3 contains 17 residues. Germline CDR1 is MNHNY and CDR2 is SVGAGI (reference sequence). This CDR3 reads CASSDPQGASYNSPLHF. CDR3 nucleotide sequence: TGTGCCAGCAGCGATCCCCAGGGGGCATCCTATAATTCACCCCTCCACTTT.

The gene calls are TRBV29-1 and TRBJ1-3, with D hard to call. The germline V gene has CDR1 SQVTM and CDR2 ANQGSEA. The germline V and J ends were trimmed by 6 bases and 7 bases, with 4 bases remaining between them. The CDR3 runs to 9 residues. This chain's CDR3 is CSVSNTIYF. DNA for the CDR3: TGCAGCGTATCCAACACCATATATTTT.

This clonotype has at least ten counts. The gene calls are TRBV6-5 and TRBJ2-7; a possible D gene is TRBD2 (6 bases). Germline assignment: CDR1 MNHEY and CDR2 SVGAGI. The length of the CDR3 is 15 residues. Trimming left V 10 bases short and J 2 bases short, with 21 bases between. The CDR3: CATRVAWGTAYEQYF. For the CDR3, the DNA is TGTGCCACCCGGGTGGCGTGGGGGACTGCCTACGAGCAGTACTTC.

This clonotype was seen ten or more times. The chain recombines TRBV6-2 or TRBV6-3 with TRBJ2-7, with 9 bases lining up with TRBD1. With 5 bases clipped from V and 4 bases from J, the junction kept 9 bases outside the gene matches. This CDR3 has 15 residues. CDR1 is MNHEY and CDR2 is SVGEGT in the germline V gene. The CDR3 region is CASSTYRDRVYEQYF. The CDR3 DNA sequence: TGTGCCAGCAGTACGTACAGGGACAGGGTATACGAGCAGTACTTC.

This clonotype occurred many times. The J gene is TRBJ1-2, the V gene TRBV2; TRBD1 might be the D (6 bases). V lost 3 bases to trimming and J lost 4 bases, with 12 bases between them. The CDR3 is 14 amino acids. Germline V lookup: CDR1 SNHLY, CDR2 FYNNEI. CDR3 DNA: TGTGCCAGCAGTGAGGGGGGCGGCTTCTATGGCTACACCTTC. This gives the protein CASSEGGGFYGYTF.